The rows below give T cell receptor beta chains drawn from one sample of a study of PD-L1 blockade in urothelial cancer. The table came from immunoSEQ multiplex PCR; TCRdb's copy has only in-frame clones and leaves some out. This sample has about 74,000 clones, with about 90% found just once. The material sequenced was PBMCs, taken around atezolizumab (anti-PD-L1) treatment. Receptors were obtained from a man between 65 and 85 years old with urothelial cancer. The CDR3 runs from the conserved cysteine through the conserved F or W. Where a row states a size, it is once, few, many or the class of an expanded clone; other rows omit it.

TRBV19,TRBJ1-5,13,.,CASSTGTKGPQHF
TRBV18,TRBJ2-5,14,.,CASSPPSGEETQYF
TRBV5-1,TRBJ2-2,15,.,CASSFGAGWSGELFF
TRBV6-6,TRBJ2-2,15,.,CASSHASGYSGELFF
TRBV5-1,TRBJ2-3,15,.,CASSLEGQGARRQYF
TRBV6-1,TRBJ2-5,15,once,CASSENPTSAETQYF
TRBV7-7,TRBJ2-1,17,.,CASSLAGGLAGVGEQFF
TRBV5-4,TRBJ1-2,15,.,CASSLGLEVNYGYTF
TRBV11-1,TRBJ2-5,12,.,CASSPTRETQYF
TRBV2,TRBJ2-5,14,once,CASSTEAGGKTQYF
TRBV5-1,TRBJ1-1,12,.,CASSLGQEEAFF
TRBV2,TRBJ2-1,11,.,CASNSYNEQFF
TRBV6-1,TRBJ2-2,14,.,CASSFSGSSGELFF
TRBV10-3,TRBJ2-3,15,once,CAITGTGQFTDTQYF
TRBV28,TRBJ2-7,16,.,CASSFRTSGIPYEQYF
TRBV10-3,TRBJ2-3,14,.,CAISLDRGGGTQYF
TRBV7-2,TRBJ2-7,15,.,CASSPIHRGGAEQYF
TRBV19,TRBJ1-1,16,few,CASSRTGTGANTEAFF
TRBV5-8,TRBJ2-1,15,.,CASSFQRSSYNEQFF
TRBV5-1,TRBJ2-3,17,.,CASSLWTSSRGTDTQYF
TRBV6-5,TRBJ1-2,12,few,CASTSGKTGYTF
TRBV5-1,TRBJ2-1,15,once,CASSSVAGRGDEQFF
TRBV28,TRBJ2-3,16,.,CASSLPRGLSTDTQYF
TRBV28,TRBJ1-5,15,.,CASSFGQGDRQPQHF
TRBV11-2,TRBJ1-2,16,.,CASSLARTGGAGGYTF
TRBV27,TRBJ2-1,14,.,CASSPSGRANEQFF
TRBV6-5,TRBJ1-4,14,.,CASSYRETNEKLFF
TRBV6-6,TRBJ1-3,14,few,CASSYAGVRNTIYF
TRBV27,TRBJ2-6,16,few,CASRKGIFSGANVLTF
TRBV6-5,TRBJ1-4,15,.,CASSYSGQGNEKLFF
TRBV7-9,TRBJ2-2,16,.,CASSPPSRGNTGELFF
TRBV9,TRBJ2-7,13,once,CASSVGTAHEQYF
TRBV28,TRBJ2-7,15,.,CASRSGTGGPHGQYF
TRBV28,TRBJ2-7,13,.,CASMSPGGYEQYF
TRBV28,TRBJ2-3,16,.,CASSFSEGGRGDTQYF
TRBV28,TRBJ1-1,13,.,CASSFTMNTEAFF
TRBV27,TRBJ1-1,15,.,CASSLSGQAVTEAFF
TRBV5-1,TRBJ2-3,19,once,CASSSPGLAGGTGTDTQYF
TRBV28,TRBJ1-2,14,.,CASSLRREGAGYTF
TRBV11-2,TRBJ1-1,12,.,CASSETGPRAFF
TRBV9,TRBJ2-2,16,once,CASSPWGQGNTGELFF
TRBV5-6,TRBJ2-1,13,.,CASRNTSGREQFF
TRBV5-6,TRBJ2-5,16,.,CASSTASEGAVETQYF
TRBV6-1,TRBJ1-4,18,.,CASSEPRDMDATNEKLFF
TRBV6-5,TRBJ1-5,14,.,CASARASDPQPQHF
TRBV6-6,TRBJ1-5,12,few,CATWTGNQPQHF